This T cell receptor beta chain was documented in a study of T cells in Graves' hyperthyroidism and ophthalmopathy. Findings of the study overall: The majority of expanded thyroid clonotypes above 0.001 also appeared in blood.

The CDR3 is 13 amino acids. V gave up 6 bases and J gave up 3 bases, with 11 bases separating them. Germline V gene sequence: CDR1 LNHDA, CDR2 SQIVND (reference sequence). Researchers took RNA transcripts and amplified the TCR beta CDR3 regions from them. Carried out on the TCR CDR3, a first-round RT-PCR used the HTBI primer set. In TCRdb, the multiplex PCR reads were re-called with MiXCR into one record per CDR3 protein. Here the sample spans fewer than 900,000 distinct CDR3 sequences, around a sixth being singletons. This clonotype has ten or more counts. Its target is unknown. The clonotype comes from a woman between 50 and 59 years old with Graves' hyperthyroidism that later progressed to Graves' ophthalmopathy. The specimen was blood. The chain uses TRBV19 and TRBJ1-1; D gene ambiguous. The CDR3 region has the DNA TGTGCCAGTAGCTCAACAGCGGACACTGAAGCTTTCTTT. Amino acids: CASSSTADTEAFF.